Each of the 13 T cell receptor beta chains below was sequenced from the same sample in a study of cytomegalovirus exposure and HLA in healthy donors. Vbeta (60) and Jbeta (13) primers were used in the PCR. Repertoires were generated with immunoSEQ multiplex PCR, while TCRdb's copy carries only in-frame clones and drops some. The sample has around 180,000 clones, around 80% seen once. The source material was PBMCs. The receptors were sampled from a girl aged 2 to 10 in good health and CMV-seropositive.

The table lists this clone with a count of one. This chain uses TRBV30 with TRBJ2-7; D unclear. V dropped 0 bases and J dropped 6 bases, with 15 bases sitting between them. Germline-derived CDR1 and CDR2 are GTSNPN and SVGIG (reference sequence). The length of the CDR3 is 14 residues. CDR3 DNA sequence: TGTGCCTGGAGTGTACTCGGAAGACCAGGCGAGCAGTACTTC. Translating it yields CAWSVLGRPGEQYF. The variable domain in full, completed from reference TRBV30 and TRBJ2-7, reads SQTIHQWPATLVQPVGSPLSLECTVEGTSNPNLYWYRQAAGRGLQLLFYSVGIGQISSEVPQNLSASRPQDRQFILSSKKLLLSDSGFYLCAWSVLGRPGEQYFGPGTRLTVT.

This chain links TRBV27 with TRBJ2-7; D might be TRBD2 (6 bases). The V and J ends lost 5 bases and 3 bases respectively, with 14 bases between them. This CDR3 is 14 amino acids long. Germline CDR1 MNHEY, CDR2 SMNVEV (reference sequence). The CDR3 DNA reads TGTGCCAGCAGTATCCCGGGAGCCGGCTACGAGCAGTACTTC. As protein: CASSIPGAGYEQYF.

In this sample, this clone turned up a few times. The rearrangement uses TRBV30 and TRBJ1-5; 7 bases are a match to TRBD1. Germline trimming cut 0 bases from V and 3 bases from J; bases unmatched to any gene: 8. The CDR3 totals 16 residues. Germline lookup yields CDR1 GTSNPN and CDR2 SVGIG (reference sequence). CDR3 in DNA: TGTGCCTGGAGTGTCGAGGCAGGGGGTGACAATCAGCCCCAGCATTTT. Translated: CAWSVEAGGDNQPQHF.

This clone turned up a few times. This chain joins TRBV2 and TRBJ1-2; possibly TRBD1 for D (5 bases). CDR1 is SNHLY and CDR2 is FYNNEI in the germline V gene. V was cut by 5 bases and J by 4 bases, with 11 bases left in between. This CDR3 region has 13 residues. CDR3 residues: CASSKTDTYGYTF. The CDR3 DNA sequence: TGTGCCAGCAGTAAGACGGACACCTATGGCTACACCTTC.

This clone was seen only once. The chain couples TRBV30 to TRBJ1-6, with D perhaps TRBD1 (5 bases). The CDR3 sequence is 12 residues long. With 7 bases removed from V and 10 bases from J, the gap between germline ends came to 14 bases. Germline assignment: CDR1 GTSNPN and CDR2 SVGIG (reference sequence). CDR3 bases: TGTGCCTCGATCTCTGGGGCCTCACCCCTCCACTTT. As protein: CASISGASPLHF.

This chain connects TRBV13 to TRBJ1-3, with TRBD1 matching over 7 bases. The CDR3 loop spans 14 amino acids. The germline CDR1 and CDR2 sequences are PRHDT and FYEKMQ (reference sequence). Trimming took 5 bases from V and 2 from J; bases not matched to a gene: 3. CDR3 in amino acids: CASSAGTAGNTIYF. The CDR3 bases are TGTGCCAGCAGCGCAGGGACAGCTGGAAACACCATATATTTT.

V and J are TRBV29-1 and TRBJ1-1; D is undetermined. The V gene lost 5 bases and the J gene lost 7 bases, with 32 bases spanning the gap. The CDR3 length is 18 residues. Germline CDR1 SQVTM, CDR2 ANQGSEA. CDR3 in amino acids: CSVLSLSSTNSPSNEAFF. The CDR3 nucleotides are TGCAGCGTTCTCTCCTTATCCAGCACAAACAGCCCTTCTAATGAAGCTTTCTTT.

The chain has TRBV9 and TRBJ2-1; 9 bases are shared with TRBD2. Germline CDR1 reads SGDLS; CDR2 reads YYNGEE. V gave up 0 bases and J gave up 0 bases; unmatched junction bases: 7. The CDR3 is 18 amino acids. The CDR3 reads CASSVGSRGGPSYNEQFF. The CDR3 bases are TGTGCCAGCAGCGTAGGGTCGCGGGGGGGCCCCTCCTACAATGAGCAGTTCTTC.

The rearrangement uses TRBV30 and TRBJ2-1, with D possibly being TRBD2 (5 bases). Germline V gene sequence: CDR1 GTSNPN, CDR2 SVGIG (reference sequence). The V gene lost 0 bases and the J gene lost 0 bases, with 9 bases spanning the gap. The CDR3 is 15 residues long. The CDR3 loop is CAWSVSGSSYNEQFF. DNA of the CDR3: TGTGCCTGGAGTGTGTCTGGGAGCTCCTACAATGAGCAGTTCTTC. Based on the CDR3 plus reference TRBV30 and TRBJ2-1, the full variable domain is SQTIHQWPATLVQPVGSPLSLECTVEGTSNPNLYWYRQAAGRGLQLLFYSVGIGQISSEVPQNLSASRPQDRQFILSSKKLLLSDSGFYLCAWSVSGSSYNEQFFGPGTRLTVL.

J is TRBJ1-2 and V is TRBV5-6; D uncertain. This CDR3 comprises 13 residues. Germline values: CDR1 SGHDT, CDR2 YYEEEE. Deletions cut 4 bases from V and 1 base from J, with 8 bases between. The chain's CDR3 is CASSLSNNYGYTF. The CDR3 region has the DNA TGTGCCAGCAGCCTCTCTAATAACTATGGCTACACCTTC.

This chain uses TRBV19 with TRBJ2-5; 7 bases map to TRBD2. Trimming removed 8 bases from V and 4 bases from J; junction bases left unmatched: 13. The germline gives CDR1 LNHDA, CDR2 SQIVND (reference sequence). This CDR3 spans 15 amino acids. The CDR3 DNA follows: TGTGCCAGTTCATCCGGGGGGATGGGGGTAGAGACCCAGTACTTC. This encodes CASSSGGMGVETQYF.

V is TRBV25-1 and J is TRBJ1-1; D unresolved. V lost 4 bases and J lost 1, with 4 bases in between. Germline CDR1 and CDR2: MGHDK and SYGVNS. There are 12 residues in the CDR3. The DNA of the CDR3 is TGTGCCAGCAGTGCATCGAACACTGAAGCTTTCTTT. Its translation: CASSASNTEAFF.

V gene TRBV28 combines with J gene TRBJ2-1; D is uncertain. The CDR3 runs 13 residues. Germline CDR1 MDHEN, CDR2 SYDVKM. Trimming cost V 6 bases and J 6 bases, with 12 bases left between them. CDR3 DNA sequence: TGTGCCAGCAGCTTCTATCCCACCAATGAGCAGTTCTTC. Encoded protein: CASSFYPTNEQFF. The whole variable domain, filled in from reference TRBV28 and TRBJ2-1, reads DVKVTQSSRYLVKRTGEKVFLECVQDMDHENMFWYRQDPGLGLRLIYFSYDVKMKEKGDIPEGYSVSREKKERFSLILESASTNQTSMYLCASSFYPTNEQFFGPGTRLTVL.